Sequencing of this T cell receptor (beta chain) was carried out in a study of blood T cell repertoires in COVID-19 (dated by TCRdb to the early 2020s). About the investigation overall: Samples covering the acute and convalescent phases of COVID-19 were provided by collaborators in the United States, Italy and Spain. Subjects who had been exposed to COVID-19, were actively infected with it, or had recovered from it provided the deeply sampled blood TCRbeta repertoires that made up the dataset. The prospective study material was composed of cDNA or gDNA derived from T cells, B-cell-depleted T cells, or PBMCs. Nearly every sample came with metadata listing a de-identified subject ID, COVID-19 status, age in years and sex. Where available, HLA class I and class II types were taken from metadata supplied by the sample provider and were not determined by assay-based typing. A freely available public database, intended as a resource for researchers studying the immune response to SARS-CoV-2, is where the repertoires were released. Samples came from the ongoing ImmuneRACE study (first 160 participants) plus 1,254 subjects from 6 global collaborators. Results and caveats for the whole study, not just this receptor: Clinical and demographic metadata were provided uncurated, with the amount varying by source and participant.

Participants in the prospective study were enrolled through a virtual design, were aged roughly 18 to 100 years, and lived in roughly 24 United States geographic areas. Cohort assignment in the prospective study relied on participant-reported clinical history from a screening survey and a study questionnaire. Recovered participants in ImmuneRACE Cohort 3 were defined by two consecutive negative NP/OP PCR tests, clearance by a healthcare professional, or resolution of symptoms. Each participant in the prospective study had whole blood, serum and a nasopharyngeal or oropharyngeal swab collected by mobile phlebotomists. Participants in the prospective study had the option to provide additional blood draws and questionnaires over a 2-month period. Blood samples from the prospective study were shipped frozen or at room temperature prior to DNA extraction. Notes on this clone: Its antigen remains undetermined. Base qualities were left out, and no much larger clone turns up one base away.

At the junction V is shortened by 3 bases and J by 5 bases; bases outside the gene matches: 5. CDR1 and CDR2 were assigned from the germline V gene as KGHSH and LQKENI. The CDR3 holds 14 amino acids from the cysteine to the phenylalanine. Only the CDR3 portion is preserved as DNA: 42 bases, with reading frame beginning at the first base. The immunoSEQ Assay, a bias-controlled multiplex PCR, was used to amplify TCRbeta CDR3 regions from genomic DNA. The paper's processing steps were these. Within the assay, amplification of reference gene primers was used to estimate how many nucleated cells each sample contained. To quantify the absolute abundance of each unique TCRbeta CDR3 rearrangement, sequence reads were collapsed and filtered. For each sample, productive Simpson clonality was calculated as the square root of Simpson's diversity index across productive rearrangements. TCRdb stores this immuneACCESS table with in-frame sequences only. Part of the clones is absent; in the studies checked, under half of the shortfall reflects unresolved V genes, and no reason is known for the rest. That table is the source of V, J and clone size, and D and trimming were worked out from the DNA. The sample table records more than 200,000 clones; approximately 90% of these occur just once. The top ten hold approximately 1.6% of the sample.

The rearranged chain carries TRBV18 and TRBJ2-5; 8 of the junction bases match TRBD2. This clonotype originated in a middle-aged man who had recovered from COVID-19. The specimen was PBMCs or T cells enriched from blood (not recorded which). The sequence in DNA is TGTGCCAGCTCACCTAGAGCGGGAGACGAGACCCAGTACTTC. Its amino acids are CASSPRAGDETQYF.